This TCR beta chain was sequenced for a study of blood T cell repertoires in COVID-19. Profiling relied on immunoSEQ multiplex PCR, and the TCRdb table lists in-frame clones only, not all of them. The table lists 200,000 to 300,000 clones, around 88% of them singletons. Germline assignment: CDR1 SQVTM and CDR2 ANQGSEA. The CDR3 loop spans 13 amino acids. J was trimmed by 2 bases and V by 6 bases; bases with no gene match: 4. The sequence came from a man aged 25 to 40 with active or convalescent COVID-19. Specimen: peripheral blood. The chain couples TRBV29-1 to TRBJ1-1; 9 positions agree with TRBD1. This CDR3 reads CSVATGGNTEAFF. For the CDR3, the DNA is TGCAGCGTAGCGACAGGGGGAAACACTGAAGCTTTCTTT.